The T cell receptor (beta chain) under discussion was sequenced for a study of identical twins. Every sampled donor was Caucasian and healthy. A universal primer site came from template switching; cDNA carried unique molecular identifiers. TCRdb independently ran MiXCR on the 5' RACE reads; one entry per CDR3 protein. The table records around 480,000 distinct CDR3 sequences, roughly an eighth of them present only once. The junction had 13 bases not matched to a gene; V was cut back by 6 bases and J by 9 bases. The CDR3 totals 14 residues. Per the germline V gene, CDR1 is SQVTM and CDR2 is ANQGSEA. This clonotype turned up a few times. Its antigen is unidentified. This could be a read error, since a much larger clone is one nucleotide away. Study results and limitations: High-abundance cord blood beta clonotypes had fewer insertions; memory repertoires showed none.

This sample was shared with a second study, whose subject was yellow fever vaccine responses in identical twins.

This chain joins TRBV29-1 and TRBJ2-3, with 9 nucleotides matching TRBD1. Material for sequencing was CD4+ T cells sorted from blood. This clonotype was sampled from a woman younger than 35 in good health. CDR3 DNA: TGCAGCGTGCCCGGGACAGGGAAGGGAGAGACGCAGTATTTT. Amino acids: CSVPGTGKGETQYF.